The 24 T cell receptor beta chains listed next were all sequenced from one sample in a study of T cell responses to AZD1222 COVID-19 vaccine. Using immunoSEQ multiplex PCR, the repertoire was profiled, and TCRdb retains in-frame clones only, with some absent. The sample has about 270,000 clones, 90% to 95% seen once. Sequenced here: peripheral blood, sampled 28 days after the second AZD1222 dose. The receptors derive from an adult who received the AZD1222 COVID-19 vaccine.

The chain has TRBV28 and TRBJ1-4; possibly TRBD1 for D (5 bases). Deletions cut 1 base from V and 7 bases from J, with 13 bases between. The CDR3 covers 15 residues. Per the germline V gene, CDR1 is MDHEN and CDR2 is SYDVKM. The chain's CDR3 is CASSLFDRITEKLFF. The CDR3 bases are TGTGCCAGCAGTTTATTTGACAGAATAACTGAAAAACTGTTTTTT. The full variable domain, in which reference TRBV28 and TRBJ1-4 provide the parts outside the CDR3, is DVKVTQSSRYLVKRTGEKVFLECVQDMDHENMFWYRQDPGLGLRLIYFSYDVKMKEKGDIPEGYSVSREKKERFSLILESASTNQTSMYLCASSLFDRITEKLFFGSGTQLSVL.

This chain joins TRBV4-2 and TRBJ2-7; TRBD2 aligns across 7 bases. This CDR3 comprises 17 residues. With V trimmed by 2 bases and J by 2 bases, 12 bases remained unmatched. Germline V gene lookup returns CDR1 LGHNA and CDR2 YNFKEQ. In DNA form, the CDR3 reads TGTGCCAGCAGCCAAAGCGTTCGGTCTAGCGGACCCTACGAGCAGTACTTC. Translated: CASSQSVRSSGPYEQYF.

This rearrangement joins TRBV4-3 to TRBJ2-7, with 12 bases aligning to TRBD2. The CDR3 loop spans 16 amino acids. Germline V CDR1 and CDR2: LGHNA, YSLEER. V dropped 1 base and J dropped 6; count of bases not matched to a gene: 7. The chain's CDR3 is CASSQVASGRAVEQYF. DNA for the CDR3: TGCGCCAGCAGCCAAGTAGCTAGCGGGAGGGCGGTCGAGCAGTACTTC.

V is TRBV7-2 and J is TRBJ2-7; D is possibly TRBD1 or TRBD2 (5 bases each). The CDR3 length is 15 residues. Germline CDR1 reads SGHTA; CDR2 reads FQGNSA. Trimming removed 3 bases at V and 5 bases at J, with 17 bases between. CDR3 sequence reads: CASSFSRDVLNEQYF. CDR3 sequence (DNA): TGTGCCAGCAGCTTCTCGAGGGACGTGTTGAACGAGCAGTACTTC. The full variable domain, rest sourced from reference TRBV7-2 and TRBJ2-7, is GAGVSQSPSNKVTEKGKDVELRCDPISGHTALYWYRQSLGQGLEFLIYFQGNSAPDKSGLPSDRFSAERTGGSVSTLTIQRTQQEDSAVYLCASSFSRDVLNEQYFGPGTRLTVT.

The chain links TRBV5-4 to TRBJ2-2; D gene unclear. Germline loops: CDR1 SGHNT, CDR2 YYREEE (reference sequence). The CDR3 is made up of 13 amino acids. Trimming pared 9 bases from V and 3 bases from J, leaving 12 bases between. The CDR3 loop reads CATSPGYTGELFF. The CDR3, as DNA: TGTGCCACCTCCCCGGGTTACACCGGGGAGCTGTTTTTT.

About this clone: This sample includes further DNA sequences coding for the same CDR3. This rearrangement joins TRBV30 to TRBJ1-5; 7 bases are a match to TRBD1. Per germline, CDR1 GTSNPN and CDR2 SVGIG (reference sequence). This CDR3 comprises 13 residues. After removal of 5 bases from V and 7 bases from J, the junction contained 8 bases not matched to a gene. The CDR3 is CAWADRVGQPQHF. CDR3 DNA sequence: TGTGCCTGGGCAGACAGGGTGGGGCAGCCCCAGCATTTT.

This clone was observed a single time. The J gene is TRBJ1-5, the V gene TRBV6-2 or TRBV6-3, with D tentatively TRBD1 (5 bases). Germline V gene data show CDR1 as MNHEY and CDR2 as SVGEGT. V dropped 0 bases and J dropped 2 bases, with 20 bases sitting between them. This CDR3 contains 19 residues. CDR3 loop: CASSYSIGGTRVGNQPQHF. In DNA, the CDR3 is TGTGCCAGCAGTTACTCGATCGGCGGGACGAGGGTCGGCAATCAGCCCCAGCATTTT.

This chain uses TRBV2 with TRBJ1-2; D might be TRBD1 (5 bases). Deletions cut 1 base from V and 9 bases from J, with 6 bases between. CDR3 length: 11 residues. Germline-derived CDR1 and CDR2 are SNHLY and FYNNEI. The DNA for the CDR3 is TGTGCCAGCAGTGAAGAGGGGAGCTACACCTTC. Translating gives CASSEEGSYTF.

This chain connects TRBV25-1 to TRBJ1-2, with a tentative D call TRBD1 (6 bases). The germline V gene has CDR1 MGHDK and CDR2 SYGVNS. This CDR3 is 15 amino acids long. Deletions cut 4 bases from V and 3 bases from J, with 15 bases between. The CDR3 DNA is TGTGCCAGCAGTGGCCACTCGGGACACCACTATGGCTACACCTTC. Amino acids: CASSGHSGHHYGYTF.

This chain uses TRBV5-1 with TRBJ1-1, with D maybe TRBD1 (5 bases). Trimming stripped 0 bases from V and 1 base from J, with 7 bases between. The CDR3 contains 14 residues. CDR1 is SGHRS and CDR2 is YFSETQ in the germline V gene. The CDR3 region is CASSLGGPNTEAFF. CDR3 DNA: TGCGCCAGCAGCTTGGGGGGCCCGAACACTGAAGCTTTCTTT.

This clone was found once. The V and J genes are TRBV6-2 or TRBV6-3 and TRBJ2-1; 8 bases match TRBD2. The J segment lost 4 bases and the V segment lost 0 bases, leaving 14 bases of the junction unmatched. The CDR3 is 19 residues long. The germline V gene encodes CDR1 MNHEY and CDR2 SVGEGT. The CDR3 DNA reads as TGTGCCAGCAGTTACTCGATACAGATTTATACTAGCGGATACAATGAGCAGTTCTTC. It translates to CASSYSIQIYTSGYNEQFF.

This clone was recorded once. The chain is built from TRBV3-1 (or the pseudogene TRBV3-2) and TRBJ1-1, with no clear D. The CDR3 contains 13 residues. CDR1 is LGHDT and CDR2 is YNNKEL in the germline V gene (reference sequence). Trimming cost V 5 bases and J 5 bases, with 12 bases left between them. The CDR3: CASSKVGMTEAFF. The CDR3 coding sequence is TGTGCCAGCAGCAAGGTGGGTATGACTGAAGCTTTCTTT.

The chain is built from TRBV27 and TRBJ2-2; 10 positions agree with TRBD2. J gave up 5 bases and V 6 bases, and 9 bases lay outside the gene matches. Germline V gene data show CDR1 as MNHEY and CDR2 as SMNVEV (reference sequence). This CDR3 is built from 16 residues. The DNA of the CDR3 is TGTGCCAGCAGACTCCTAGCGGGAGCGGGGACCGGGGAGCTGTTTTTT. It specifies CASRLLAGAGTGELFF.

The chain joins TRBV9 to TRBJ1-2; D is undetermined. Germline V gene data show CDR1 as SGDLS and CDR2 as YYNGEE. The CDR3 sequence is 17 residues long. V gave up 0 bases and J gave up 0 bases, with 15 bases separating them. The CDR3 DNA follows: TGTGCCAGCAGCGTAGCGGAGTATCAGACTACTAACTATGGCTACACCTTC. Translation gives CASSVAEYQTTNYGYTF.

The V and J genes are TRBV5-1 and TRBJ1-1; D gene uncertain. Germline values: CDR1 SGHRS, CDR2 YFSETQ. The V and J ends lost 3 bases and 2 bases respectively, with 8 bases between them. The CDR3 extends over 13 amino acids. CDR3 DNA sequence: TGCGCCAGCAGCTCTGTACCCAACACTGAAGCTTTCTTT. This translates into CASSSVPNTEAFF. Full variable domain (rest looked up from reference TRBV5-1 and TRBJ1-1): KAGVTQTPRYLIKTRGQQVTLSCSPISGHRSVSWYQQTPGQGLQFLFEYFSETQRNKGNFPGRFSGRQFSNSRSEMNVSTLELGDSALYLCASSSVPNTEAFFGQGTRLTVV.

V and J are TRBV5-1 and TRBJ2-1; 11 bases match TRBD2. J was trimmed by 6 bases and V by 4 bases; bases with no gene match: 12. The CDR3 is 17 residues long. Germline V lookup: CDR1 SGHRS, CDR2 YFSETQ. CDR3 sequence reads: CASSPLPLAGVGNEQFF. The CDR3 bases are TGCGCCAGCAGCCCCCTCCCACTAGCGGGAGTCGGCAATGAGCAGTTCTTC.

V gene TRBV7-2 combines with J gene TRBJ2-7, with 9 bases lining up with TRBD2. This CDR3 has 16 amino acids. The V gene end was trimmed by 1 base and the J gene end by 7 bases; junction bases not matched to a gene: 11. The germline V gene has CDR1 SGHTA and CDR2 FQGNSA. The CDR3 DNA follows: TGTGCCAGCAGCTTAGGACTAGCGGAGTCCTCCGGGGAGCAGTACTTC. Its translation: CASSLGLAESSGEQYF.

This chain connects TRBV19 to TRBJ2-7; TRBD1 is a possible D gene (6 bases). The germline CDR1 and CDR2 sequences are LNHDA and SQIVND (reference sequence). The CDR3 covers 17 residues. V was pared by 0 bases and J by 0 bases, with 15 bases between. The CDR3 reads CASSIEGAGANSYEQYF. The DNA of the CDR3 is TGTGCCAGTAGTATAGAGGGGGCAGGGGCCAACTCCTACGAGCAGTACTTC.

This clone was detected once. The V and J genes are TRBV12-3 or TRBV12-4 and TRBJ1-2; D perhaps matches TRBD1 (5 bases). V lost 1 base, J lost 9 bases, and 6 bases lay in between. This CDR3 spans 11 amino acids. This CDR3 is CASSLGGRYTF. In DNA, the CDR3 is TGTGCCAGCAGTTTAGGGGGCCGCTACACCTTC.

This chain links TRBV4-1 with TRBJ2-2; no firm D call. This CDR3 region has 17 residues. V lost 1 base, J lost 4 bases, and 16 bases lay in between. The germline V gene encodes CDR1 MGHRA and CDR2 YSYEKL. The CDR3 nucleotides read TGCGCCAGCAGCCAAGGGAAAGGCCCCGGCCCCACCGGGGAGCTGTTTTTT. Translation gives CASSQGKGPGPTGELFF.

CDR3 amino acids: CASSRLTGLWGAFF. The CDR3 DNA sequence: TGTGCCAGCAGCCGCTTAACGGGGCTATGGGGAGCTTTCTTT. The rearrangement links TRBV14 to TRBJ1-1; tentatively, D is TRBD1 (5 bases). The V end lost 4 bases, the J end lost 10 bases, and 19 bases lay between the germline ends. CDR1 SGHDN and CDR2 FVKESK come from the germline V gene. The CDR3 length is 14 residues.

V gene TRBV19 combines with J gene TRBJ1-1, with D unclear. The germline CDR1 and CDR2 sequences are LNHDA and SQIVND (reference sequence). The CDR3 spans 15 residues. Between the trimmed V and J ends, which lost 3 bases and 4 bases, there was a span of 15 bases. CDR3 loop: CASSIARGPRTEAFF. The CDR3 DNA follows: TGTGCCAGTAGTATCGCTCGGGGTCCGCGCACTGAAGCTTTCTTT. Full variable domain (outside the CDR3, taken from reference TRBV19 and TRBJ1-1): DGGITQSPKYLFRKEGQNVTLSCEQNLNHDAMYWYRQDPGQGLRLIYYSQIVNDFQKGDIAEGYSVSREKKESFPLTVTSAQKNPTAFYLCASSIARGPRTEAFFGQGTRLTVV.

In nucleotides, the CDR3 is TGTGCCAGCAGCTTCGCTCAGATCATCTATGGCTACACCTTC. This codes for CASSFAQIIYGYTF. The chain uses TRBV7-3 and TRBJ1-2; D gene ambiguous. CDR1 and CDR2 (germline): SGHTA, FQGTGA. There are 14 residues in the CDR3. Trimming pared 3 bases from V and 4 bases from J, leaving 12 bases between.

This clone was detected only once. The V gene is TRBV19, the J gene TRBJ2-3; TRBD2 matches 9 bases. The germline gives CDR1 LNHDA, CDR2 SQIVND (reference sequence). The junction had 5 bases not matched to a gene; V was cut back by 5 bases and J by 5 bases. There are 14 residues in the CDR3. CDR3 bases: TGTGCCAGTAGTCTAGCGGGACTTGGAGATACGCAGTATTTT. This codes for CASSLAGLGDTQYF.